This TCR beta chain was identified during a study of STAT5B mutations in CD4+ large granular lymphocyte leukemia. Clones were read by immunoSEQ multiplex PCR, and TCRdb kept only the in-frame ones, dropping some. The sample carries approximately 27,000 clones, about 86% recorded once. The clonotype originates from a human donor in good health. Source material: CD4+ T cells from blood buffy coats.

The CDR3: CASSLGLGYTF. The CDR3 nucleotides are TGTGCCAGCAGCCTTGGGCTCGGCTACACCTTC. The V call is TRBV5-6, the J call TRBJ1-2; D is unclear. The CDR3 length is 11 residues. V dropped 4 bases and J dropped 8 bases, with 9 bases sitting between them. Germline V gene sequence: CDR1 SGHDT, CDR2 YYEEEE.